Listed below are T cell receptor beta chains from one sample, sequenced in a study of read filtering for tumor transcriptome and immune sequencing. Each CDR3 protein is one row after TCRdb ran MiXCR on the reads. Among about 46,000 distinct CDR3 sequences listed, around 12% were seen once. The sequencing input was a population of CD138-negative cells sorted from bone marrow. These receptors were collected from a donor aged 40 or over with multiple myeloma. CDR3s include the opening cysteine and the closing phenylalanine or tryptophan. A D gene is named only where the DNA matches it firmly. A clone size is listed for some rows: how often the clone was seen (once, few, many), or a class if it is expanded.

d_call: NA
v_call: TRBV19
j_call: TRBJ2-2
clone_size: many
cdr3_aa: CASTRRGDGTGELFF
cdr3_nt: TGTGCCAGCACACGGAGAGGGGACGGCACCGGGGAGCTGTTTTTT

d_call: NA
v_call: TRBV2
j_call: TRBJ1-1
clone_size: many
cdr3_aa: CASSPSLGHLSNTEAFF
cdr3_nt: TGTGCCAGCAGCCCCTCCCTTGGACACCTATCGAACACTGAAGCTTTCTTT

d_call: TRBD2
v_call: TRBV7-6
j_call: TRBJ2-1
clone_size: medium-sized
cdr3_aa: CASSAEAAGVYNEQFF
cdr3_nt: TGTGCCAGCAGCGCCGAGGCGGCGGGAGTTTACAATGAGCAGTTCTTC

d_call: NA
v_call: TRBV5-1
j_call: TRBJ2-1
clone_size: many
cdr3_aa: CASSFYGRANYNEQFF
cdr3_nt: TGCGCCAGCAGCTTTTATGGCAGGGCTAACTACAATGAGCAGTTCTTC

d_call: TRBD1
v_call: TRBV7-2
j_call: TRBJ2-5
clone_size: many
cdr3_aa: CASSPRQGRLGETQYF
cdr3_nt: TGTGCCAGCAGCCCTCGACAGGGGAGGTTGGGAGAGACCCAGTACTTC

d_call: TRBD1
v_call: TRBV20-1
j_call: TRBJ2-3
clone_size: many
cdr3_aa: CSARDPPGQGADTQYF
cdr3_nt: TGCAGTGCTAGAGATCCGCCGGGACAGGGTGCAGATACGCAGTATTTT

d_call: NA
v_call: TRBV27
j_call: TRBJ1-5
clone_size: few
cdr3_aa: CGSSPTAGQPQHF
cdr3_nt: TGTGGCAGCAGCCCAACAGCCGGACAGCCCCAGCATTTT

d_call: TRBD1
v_call: TRBV5-1
j_call: TRBJ1-1
clone_size: NA
cdr3_aa: CASSLTGVNTEAFF
cdr3_nt: TGCGCCAGCAGCTTGACAGGGGTGAACACTGAAGCTTTCTTT

d_call: TRBD1
v_call: TRBV5-1
j_call: TRBJ2-1
clone_size: many
cdr3_aa: CASSEPTGAYNEQFF
cdr3_nt: TGCGCCAGCAGCGAACCCACAGGGGCCTACAATGAGCAGTTCTTC

d_call: NA
v_call: TRBV2
j_call: TRBJ2-2
clone_size: many
cdr3_aa: CASIRGGAGELFF
cdr3_nt: TGTGCCAGCATTCGAGGTGGCGCCGGGGAGCTGTTTTTT

d_call: TRBD1
v_call: TRBV5-1
j_call: TRBJ2-7
clone_size: many
cdr3_aa: CASSIPGQGSYEQYF
cdr3_nt: TGCGCCAGCAGCATCCCCGGACAGGGAAGCTACGAGCAGTACTTC

d_call: NA
v_call: TRBV11-2
j_call: TRBJ2-2
clone_size: many
cdr3_aa: CASSSTGGPGELFF
cdr3_nt: TGTGCCAGCAGCTCCACAGGCGGGCCCGGGGAGCTGTTTTTT

d_call: TRBD2
v_call: TRBV11-2
j_call: TRBJ2-1
clone_size: medium-sized
cdr3_aa: CASSRMGTRQDNEQFF
cdr3_nt: TGTGCCAGCAGCAGAATGGGGACTAGGCAGGACAATGAGCAGTTCTTC

d_call: NA
v_call: TRBV18
j_call: TRBJ2-5
clone_size: many
cdr3_aa: CASSLAFQETQYF
cdr3_nt: TGTGCCAGCTCACTAGCCTTCCAAGAGACCCAGTACTTC

d_call: TRBD1
v_call: TRBV4-1
j_call: TRBJ2-1
clone_size: many
cdr3_aa: CASSHGQASNEQFF
cdr3_nt: TGCGCCAGCAGCCACGGACAGGCGTCCAATGAGCAGTTCTTC

d_call: NA
v_call: TRBV7-9
j_call: TRBJ2-6
clone_size: many
cdr3_aa: CASSFVGDGANVLTF
cdr3_nt: TGTGCCAGCAGCTTTGTTGGTGATGGGGCCAACGTCCTGACTTTC

d_call: TRBD1
v_call: TRBV24-1
j_call: TRBJ2-3
clone_size: NA
cdr3_aa: CATSDPDRPSTDTQYF
cdr3_nt: TGTGCCACCAGTGACCCGGACAGGCCTAGCACAGATACGCAGTATTTT

d_call: NA
v_call: TRBV4-2
j_call: TRBJ1-1
clone_size: many
cdr3_aa: CASSLEGLNTEAFF
cdr3_nt: TGTGCCAGCAGCTTGGAAGGGTTGAACACTGAAGCTTTCTTT

d_call: TRBD1
v_call: TRBV12-3/TRBV12-4
j_call: TRBJ2-7
clone_size: many
cdr3_aa: CASTPRVGTGGTSGSYEQYF
cdr3_nt: TGTGCCAGCACCCCAAGGGTGGGGACAGGGGGCACAAGCGGATCCTACGAGCAGTACTTC

d_call: NA
v_call: TRBV5-1
j_call: TRBJ1-1
clone_size: many
cdr3_aa: CASSLAGRPNTEAFF
cdr3_nt: TGCGCCAGCAGCTTGGCCGGACGCCCGAACACTGAAGCTTTCTTT

d_call: NA
v_call: TRBV28
j_call: TRBJ2-5
clone_size: many
cdr3_aa: CASRQGLGGETQYF
cdr3_nt: TGTGCCAGCAGACAGGGTTTAGGAGGAGAGACCCAGTACTTC

d_call: NA
v_call: TRBV20-1
j_call: TRBJ1-5
clone_size: many
cdr3_aa: CSAGTGTKNQPQHF
cdr3_nt: TGCAGTGCCGGGACCGGGACAAAGAATCAGCCCCAGCATTTT